This T cell receptor (beta chain) was recorded in a study of identical twins. CDR3 size: 16 residues. Trimming took off 3 bases at V and 1 base at J, with 13 bases between the two ends. TCRdb reprocessed the 5' RACE reads via MiXCR and lists one record per CDR3 protein. Here the sample spans 400,000 to 600,000 distinct CDR3 sequences, around 24% being singletons. In this sample, this clonotype turned up a few times. The sample was also linked to a second study, of yellow fever vaccine responses in identical twins.

The sequence was collected from a woman under 30 in good health. The sample was CD4+ T cells sorted from blood. The chain joins TRBV12-3 or TRBV12-4 to TRBJ2-1, with D possibly being TRBD1 (6 bases). CDR3 sequence (DNA): TGTGCCAGCAGTTTCGGACTCCAGGGGTCCTACAATGAGCAGTTCTTC. Translating gives CASSFGLQGSYNEQFF.